These T cell receptor beta chains were read from a single sample in a study of T-cell reconstitution after alpha-beta-depleted transplantation in children. Via MiXCR, TCRdb re-called the PCR reads, giving one row per CDR3 protein. Of 450,000 to 700,000 distinct CDR3 sequences listed, around 27% are singletons. This material consisted of PBMCs, taken before TCRalphabeta/CD19-depleted stem cell transplant. Receptors were obtained from a boy under two years old with Wiskott-Aldrich syndrome, due to receive a stem cell transplant. Each CDR3 is given with its conserved first and last residue. The order of the fields is V gene, J gene, D gene, clone size, CDR3 DNA, CDR3 protein. The D gene is left open where the match is weak. Size is omitted from some rows. Given values are once, few, many or a class for expanded clones.

TRBV7-3	TRBJ2-3	TRBD1	few	TGTGCCAGCAGCTTGGAACAGGGGGGAGATACGCAGTATTTT	CASSLEQGGDTQYF
TRBV20-1	TRBJ1-1	TRBD1	.	TGCAGTGCTAGTAGTAGGGGGCCGGAAACTGAAGCTTTCTTT	CSASSRGPETEAFF
TRBV18	TRBJ2-1	.	.	TGTGCCAGCTCACCATTGAGTCCCTCCTACAATGAGCAGTTCTTC	CASSPLSPSYNEQFF
TRBV29-1	TRBJ2-3	TRBD1	few	TGCAGCGTTGAAGGGGGACAGTTCACAGATACGCAGTATTTT	CSVEGGQFTDTQYF
TRBV7-9	TRBJ2-1	.	few	TGTGCCAGCAGCCGGGGAGCCGGGACTCGGCTCGGTGGTGAGCAGTTCTTC	CASSRGAGTRLGGEQFF
TRBV5-1	TRBJ1-2	.	few	TGCGCCAGCAGCCCGAACGGTCGGGGAGTAGGGGCTAACTATGGCTACACCTTC	CASSPNGRGVGANYGYTF
TRBV28	TRBJ2-3	TRBD1	few	TGTGCCAGCAGTCTCAGGGGGCCCCGCACAGATACGCAGTATTTT	CASSLRGPRTDTQYF
TRBV25-1	TRBJ2-7	.	few	TGTGCCAGCAGTGAATCCCAGGGAACCAGCTCCTACGAGCAGTACTTC	CASSESQGTSSYEQYF
TRBV11-2	TRBJ2-1	TRBD2	.	TGTGCCAGCAGCGGGACTATGAAGAAGGAGCAGTTCTTC	CASSGTMKKEQFF
TRBV29-1	TRBJ1-2	.	few	TGCAGCGTTGGTGGCAGGGGCTCCTATGGCTACACCTTC	CSVGGRGSYGYTF
TRBV29-1	TRBJ2-5	.	.	TGCAGCGTCAGGTCCTTCTTTAGCCAAGAGACCCAGTACTTC	CSVRSFFSQETQYF
TRBV5-1	TRBJ2-3	TRBD1	.	TGCGCCAGCAGCTTACTCGGACAGGCAACCTGGTCTAGCACAGATACGCAGTATTTT	CASSLLGQATWSSTDTQYF
TRBV20-1	TRBJ2-4	.	.	TGCAGTGCTGGAGACAGTCTAGCCAAAAACATTCAGTACTTC	CSAGDSLAKNIQYF
TRBV6-5	TRBJ2-7	TRBD1	few	TGTGCCAGCAGACAGGGGAACGAGCAGTACTTC	CASRQGNEQYF
TRBV7-2	TRBJ2-4	.	.	TGTGCCAGCAGCTTTTTCGCGGTAGCCAAAAACATTCAGTACTTC	CASSFFAVAKNIQYF
TRBV6-5	TRBJ2-4	.	.	TGTGCCAGCATTAACCAGGTCGGGGCCAAAAACATTCAGTACTTC	CASINQVGAKNIQYF
TRBV15	TRBJ2-6	.	few	TGTGCCACCAGCAGAGATGGGGGGTTTGGGGCCAACGTCCTGACTTTC	CATSRDGGFGANVLTF
TRBV10-3	TRBJ2-1	TRBD1	.	TGTGCCATCTCCAAGACAGGGAGCTCCTACAATGAGCAGTTCTTC	CAISKTGSSYNEQFF
TRBV27	TRBJ1-5	TRBD1	few	TGTGCCAGCAGTTTATATTCGACAGGGGCGGTTCAGCCCCAGCATTTT	CASSLYSTGAVQPQHF
TRBV4-2	TRBJ2-1	.	.	TGTGCCAGCAGCCAAGAAAGGGTGGGGGCAAACAATGAGCAGTTCTTC	CASSQERVGANNEQFF
TRBV7-9	TRBJ2-1	TRBD2	few	TGTGCCAGCAGCTCGGATTTAGCGGGAGTAAACAATGAGCAGTTCTTC	CASSSDLAGVNNEQFF
TRBV5-1	TRBJ2-6	.	.	TGCGCCAGCAGCTTCATCTCTGGGGCCAACGGCCTGACTTTC	CASSFISGANGLTF
TRBV20-1	TRBJ2-1	TRBD2	.	TGCAGTGCTAGACCGCCAGGCAGCGGGGGTTACAATGAGCAGTTCTTC	CSARPPGSGGYNEQFF
TRBV5-1	TRBJ2-2	.	.	TGCGCCAGCAGCTCAACCCGACAGAACTGGGACACCGGGGAGCTGTTTTTT	CASSSTRQNWDTGELFF
TRBV28	TRBJ2-7	.	.	TGTGCCAGCAGCACCCTAGATCCGGGGGCCTACGAGCAGTACTTC	CASSTLDPGAYEQYF
TRBV10-3	TRBJ2-2	TRBD1	many	TGTGCCATCAGTGAGCAGGGGGCCACCGGGGAGCTGTTTTTT	CAISEQGATGELFF
TRBV6-2/TRBV6-3	TRBJ2-7	.	.	TGTGCCAGCAGTTACTCGAGAGGTTTAAGTAGGGACGGTCGCAGCCACGAGCAGTACTTC	CASSYSRGLSRDGRSHEQYF
TRBV20-1	TRBJ1-2	.	few	TGCAGTGCTAGAGAGCCCTTCGGCGTGTGGTATGGCTACACCTTC	CSAREPFGVWYGYTF
TRBV5-1	TRBJ1-1	TRBD1	.	TGCGCCAGCAGACGCACCTCTACAGGGGCCGCTGAAGCTTTCTTT	CASRRTSTGAAEAFF
TRBV20-1	TRBJ2-1	.	few	TGCAGTGCTAGAGATGACGGGCGTAACAACAATGAGCAGTTCTTC	CSARDDGRNNNEQFF
TRBV5-1	TRBJ2-1	TRBD1	few	TGCGCCAGCAGCTTGAGGGGGCGGGTTTCGAGAAATGAGCAGTTCTTC	CASSLRGRVSRNEQFF
TRBV24-1	TRBJ2-1	TRBD2	.	TGTGCCACCAGTGATAGACTAGCGAGCCTGGGGAATGAGCAGTTCTTC	CATSDRLASLGNEQFF
TRBV15	TRBJ2-2	.	.	TGTGCCACCAGCAGAGATCAGCAGGGCACCGGGGAGCTGTTTTTC	CATSRDQQGTGELFF
TRBV27	TRBJ2-1	.	.	TGTGCCAGCAGTTTAGGTGCAAGGAAGTTCTTC	CASSLGARKFF
TRBV28	TRBJ2-2	TRBD1	.	TGTGCCAGCAGGATGACAGGGCTCACCGGGGAGCTGTTTTTT	CASRMTGLTGELFF
TRBV28	TRBJ2-5	.	.	TGTGCCAGCAGCCGCTTGAGGGGTGGGAGGCCCGGAAAAAGGGGTGACCAGTACTTC	CASSRLRGGRPGKRGDQYF
TRBV6-2/TRBV6-3	TRBJ1-5	.	.	TGTGCCAGCAGAACCGGGTGGAATCAGCCCCAGCATTTT	CASRTGWNQPQHF
TRBV5-1	TRBJ2-3	.	few	TGCGCCAGCAGCCTGGTAAAAGATACGCAGTATTTT	CASSLVKDTQYF
TRBV11-3	TRBJ1-5	.	.	TGTGCCAGCAGCTTAGGAGGGGTGGGCAATCAGCCCCAGCATTTT	CASSLGGVGNQPQHF
TRBV6-1	TRBJ1-2	.	few	TGTGCCAGCAGACCAGGGGACGGAGACTATGGCTACACCTTC	CASRPGDGDYGYTF
TRBV7-6	TRBJ1-1	.	.	TGTGCCAGCAGCTCGGTTTGGGTGGACACTGAAGCTTTCTTT	CASSSVWVDTEAFF